This T cell receptor (beta chain) came from a study of T cells in Graves' hyperthyroidism and ophthalmopathy. Overall study findings and caveats: Expanded thyroid clonotypes (above 0.001) were mostly also found in blood.

This clonotype was observed at least ten times. Its target is unknown. RNA transcripts provided the source from which TCR beta CDR3 regions were amplified. A set of HTBI primers served as the primers for a first-round RT-PCR of the TCR CDR3. From the multiplex PCR reads, TCRdb called clonotypes with MiXCR, one entry per CDR3 protein. Of 540,000 or so distinct CDR3 sequences detected, approximately 44% appear once; the ten largest clones hold around 17%. Germline CDR1 and CDR2: SGDLS and YYNGEE. The CDR3 consists of 15 residues. Germline trimming cut 4 bases from V and 6 bases from J; bases unmatched to any gene: 7. On the basis of clinical symptoms, serum thyroxine and TRAb, thyroid ultrasound and orbital computed tomography, diagnoses were made.

The sequenced sample was peripheral blood or thyroid tissue (not recorded which). This clonotype originated in an adult woman with Graves' disease, either hyperthyroidism or ophthalmopathy (not recorded which). The chain is built from TRBV9 and TRBJ1-4, with 9 bases lining up with TRBD1. The CDR3 DNA reads as TGTGCCAGCAGCTCCCGGGACAGGGTCTATGAAAAACTGTTTTTT. This gives the protein CASSSRDRVYEKLFF.